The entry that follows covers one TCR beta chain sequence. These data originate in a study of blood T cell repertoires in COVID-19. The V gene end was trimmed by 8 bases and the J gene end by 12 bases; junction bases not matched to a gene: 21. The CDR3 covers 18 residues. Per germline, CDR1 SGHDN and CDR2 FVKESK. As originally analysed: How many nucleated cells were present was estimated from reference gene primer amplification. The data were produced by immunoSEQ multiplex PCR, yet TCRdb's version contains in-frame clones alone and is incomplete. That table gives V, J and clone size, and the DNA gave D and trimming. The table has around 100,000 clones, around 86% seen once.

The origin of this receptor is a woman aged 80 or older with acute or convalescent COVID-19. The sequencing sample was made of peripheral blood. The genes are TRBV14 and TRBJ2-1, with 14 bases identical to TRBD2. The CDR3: CASEPRSRLAGGPLGQFF. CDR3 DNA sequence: TGTGCCAGCGAGCCAAGATCCCGACTAGCGGGAGGGCCCCTTGGGCAGTTCTTC.